One sample yielded the 9 T cell receptor beta chains listed below, sequenced in a study of T cell responses to AZD1222 COVID-19 vaccine. Repertoires were generated with immunoSEQ multiplex PCR, while TCRdb's copy carries only in-frame clones and drops some. The top ten clones hold roughly 5.2% of a sample with some 130,000 clones, approximately 86% of them seen once. The sequences come from peripheral blood, collected 28 days after the second AZD1222 dose. These receptors were collected from an adult who received the AZD1222 COVID-19 vaccine.

The chain is built from TRBV5-1 and TRBJ2-5; no clear D. V lost 5 bases and J 5 bases, leaving 7 bases between the germline ends. Germline V CDR1 and CDR2: SGHRS, YFSETQ. This CDR3 region has 11 residues. In DNA form, the CDR3 reads TGCGCCAGCAGTCAATATGAGACCCAGTACTTC. It yields the protein CASSQYETQYF.

The J gene is TRBJ2-1, the V gene TRBV10-3; TRBD2 aligns across 15 bases. CDR1 is ENHRY and CDR2 is SYGVKD in the germline V gene. V was pared by 10 bases and J by 0 bases, with 7 bases of the junction left unmatched. The CDR3 extends over 17 amino acids. The CDR3: CATKGTSGGSSYNEQFF. The CDR3 DNA is TGTGCCACCAAAGGGACTAGCGGGGGGAGCTCCTACAATGAGCAGTTCTTC.

The gene calls are TRBV5-8 and TRBJ1-5; no clear D gene. The CDR3 has 15 amino acids. V lost 2 bases, J lost 3 bases, and 12 bases lay in between. CDR1 is SGHTS and CDR2 is YDEGEE in the germline V gene. The CDR3 region has the DNA TGTGCCAGCAGCTTCGGGCAGCTTTCCAATCAGCCCCAGCATTTT. Translation: CASSFGQLSNQPQHF.

This clone was counted between two and nine times. The chain uses TRBV7-8 and TRBJ2-1, with 9 bases matching TRBD1. Germline trimming cut 5 bases from V and 10 bases from J; bases unmatched to any gene: 9. The germline V gene encodes CDR1 SGHVS and CDR2 FQNEAQ. The CDR3 length is 14 residues. This chain's CDR3 is CASSPRDRALEQFF. The DNA for the CDR3 is TGTGCCAGCAGCCCCCGGGACAGGGCCCTAGAGCAGTTCTTC. Full variable domain (rest looked up from reference TRBV7-8 and TRBJ2-1): GAGVSQSPRYKVAKRGQDVALRCDPISGHVSLFWYQQALGQGPEFLTYFQNEAQLDKSGLPSDRFFAERPEGSVSTLKIQRTQQEDSAVYLCASSPRDRALEQFFGPGTRLTVL.

The J gene is TRBJ2-1, the V gene TRBV19; 7 nucleotides agree with TRBD2. The length of the CDR3 is 15 residues. Trimming cost V 5 bases and J 2 bases; bases outside gene matches: 6. Germline CDR1 LNHDA, CDR2 SQIVND (reference sequence). CDR3 in amino acids: CASSGAAGAYNEQFF. Written as DNA, the CDR3 is TGTGCCAGTAGTGGGGCCGCGGGGGCCTACAATGAGCAGTTCTTC.

The chain couples TRBV5-4 to TRBJ1-1; weak D call: TRBD1 (5 bases). CDR1 SGHNT and CDR2 YYREEE come from the germline V gene (reference sequence). This CDR3 spans 17 amino acids. Deletions cut 0 bases from V and 1 base from J, with 16 bases between. The CDR3 coding sequence is TGTGCCAGCAGCTTGGATGGACTGGGACTCACGAACACTGAAGCTTTCTTT. Its protein is CASSLDGLGLTNTEAFF.

Only one count was recorded for this clone. V gene TRBV11-1 combines with J gene TRBJ2-1, with no clear D. V dropped 5 bases and J dropped 9 bases, with 14 bases sitting between them. This CDR3 spans 13 amino acids. Germline CDR1 SGHAT, CDR2 FQDESV (reference sequence). In DNA, the CDR3 is TGTGCCAGCAGCCGAGTCCGCCCTGGTGAGCAGTTCTTC. Amino acids: CASSRVRPGEQFF.

The chain combines TRBV12-3 or TRBV12-4 with TRBJ1-1, with D uncertain. Between the trimmed V and J ends, which lost 4 bases and 2 bases, there was a span of 5 bases. This CDR3 is 12 amino acids long. In DNA form, the CDR3 reads TGTGCCAGCAGTTGGGTAAACACTGAAGCTTTCTTT. Amino acid sequence: CASSWVNTEAFF.

The chain links TRBV5-5 to TRBJ1-1, with D uncertain. In germline, CDR1 is SGHKS, CDR2 YYEKEE (reference sequence). The V end lost 1 base, the J end lost 8 bases, and 15 bases lay between the germline ends. The CDR3 contains 14 residues. CDR3 coding DNA: TGTGCCAGCAGCTTGCCCCCCCCAATCTCCGAAGCTTTCTTT. Translating gives CASSLPPPISEAFF.